The next 32 T cell receptor beta chains were all read from a single sample in a study of identical twins. Via MiXCR, TCRdb re-called the 5' RACE reads, giving one row per CDR3 protein. The sample lists some 900,000 distinct CDR3 sequences, 12% occurring once. These data also featured in a second study, about yellow fever vaccine responses in identical twins.

The sequencing input was PBMCs. The receptor source for this set is a young woman in good health.

This chain uses TRBV12-3 or TRBV12-4 with TRBJ1-2; the D gene is possibly TRBD1 (6 bases). V was shortened by 7 bases and J by 0 bases, with 15 bases between the two germline ends. The CDR3 sequence is 15 residues long. The CDR3 bases are TGTGCCAGCACCGTAGGGGGGCAGGCTAACTATGGCTACACCTTC. Its protein product is CASTVGGQANYGYTF.

This clonotype was seen many times. The chain uses TRBV12-3 or TRBV12-4 and TRBJ1-4; D unclear. CDR3 length: 15 amino acids. V was cut by 1 base and J by 0 bases, with 6 bases left in between. DNA of the CDR3: TGTGCCAGCAGTTTAGTTCTAGCAACTAATGAAAAACTGTTTTTT. Its protein is CASSLVLATNEKLFF.

The J gene is TRBJ1-4, the V gene TRBV15, with D possibly being TRBD1 (6 bases). Trimming left V 0 bases short and J 8 bases short, with 10 bases between. The CDR3 contains 14 residues. The V gene's germline CDR1 is LNHNV and CDR2 YYDKDF (reference sequence). The CDR3 coding sequence is TGTGCCACCAGCAGAGAACAGGGAGGAGAAAAACTGTTTTTT. Protein sequence: CATSREQGGEKLFF.

This clonotype was counted between two and nine times. The rearrangement joins TRBV10-1 to TRBJ2-7; 13 bases fit TRBD2. The ends lost 2 bases at V and 4 bases at J; junction bases unmatched: 2. The CDR3 sequence is 15 residues long. Per the germline V gene, CDR1 is WNHNN and CDR2 is SYGVQD (reference sequence). CDR3 amino acids: CASSEGTSGKYEQYF. The CDR3 DNA follows: TGCGCCAGCAGTGAGGGGACTAGCGGGAAGTACGAGCAGTACTTC.

The CDR3 here is CAISESLYGRGPDQPQHF. The CDR3 DNA is TGTGCCATCAGTGAGTCCTTATATGGCAGGGGGCCGGATCAGCCCCAGCATTTT. The chain joins TRBV10-3 to TRBJ1-5, with 8 bases aligning to TRBD1. Germline lookup yields CDR1 ENHRY and CDR2 SYGVKD. The junction had 12 bases not matched to a gene; V was cut back by 0 bases and J by 5 bases. The CDR3 covers 18 residues.

The gene calls are TRBV29-1 and TRBJ2-5; D unresolved. The CDR3 is made up of 11 amino acids. The germline V and J ends were trimmed by 5 bases and 5 bases, with 9 bases remaining between them. From germline, CDR1 is SQVTM and CDR2 ANQGSEA. Here the CDR3 reads CSVQPRETQYF. In DNA, the CDR3 is TGCAGCGTTCAACCTAGGGAGACCCAGTACTTC.

This clonotype was recorded a few times. The chain uses TRBV20-1 and TRBJ1-2, with a tentative D call TRBD1 (5 bases). Germline CDR1 DFQATT, CDR2 SNEGSKA (reference sequence). The CDR3 loop spans 15 amino acids. Trimming took off 5 bases at V and 1 base at J, with 17 bases between the two ends. The CDR3 loop is CSAGRAGRVNYGYTF. The CDR3 bases are TGCAGTGCTGGGAGGGCAGGGAGAGTTAACTATGGCTACACCTTC.

This clonotype was counted between two and nine times. The chain joins TRBV3-1 to TRBJ2-7; D is unresolved. Trimming took off 1 base at V and 2 bases at J, with 6 bases between the two ends. Germline CDR1 LGHDT, CDR2 YNNKEL (reference sequence). The CDR3 length is 13 residues. CDR3 nucleotides: TGTGCCAGCAGCCAAGCAGAAACCTACGAGCAGTACTTC. Its protein is CASSQAETYEQYF.

This chain joins TRBV28 and TRBJ2-5; TRBD1 might be the D (5 bases). The V end lost 5 bases, the J end lost 3 bases, and 16 bases lay between the germline ends. Germline V gene lookup returns CDR1 MDHEN and CDR2 SYDVKM. This CDR3 is 15 amino acids long. The DNA of the CDR3 is TGTGCCAGCAGTGATCCCCCCTGGGGCGAAGAGACCCAGTACTTC. Translation gives CASSDPPWGEETQYF.

This clonotype has more than one count but fewer than ten. This rearrangement joins TRBV4-2 to TRBJ2-1; 7 bases map to TRBD2. CDR1 is LGHNA and CDR2 is YNFKEQ in the germline V gene. The trim removed 0 bases at V and 4 bases at J, leaving 6 bases unmatched. The length of the CDR3 is 16 residues. The CDR3 sequence: CASSQDYLAVYNEQFF. The CDR3 DNA sequence: TGTGCCAGCAGCCAAGATTACCTAGCGGTATACAATGAGCAGTTCTTC.

The V gene is TRBV27, the J gene TRBJ2-1; 15 bases are shared with TRBD2. Germline lookup yields CDR1 MNHEY and CDR2 SMNVEV (reference sequence). This CDR3 spans 19 amino acids. After removal of 5 bases from V and 0 bases from J, the junction contained 8 bases not matched to a gene. The CDR3 bases are TGTGCCAGCAGTCCCCGGACTAGCGGGGGGGCCGCCTCCTACAATGAGCAGTTCTTC. Translated, it gives CASSPRTSGGAASYNEQFF.

The sample holds a few counts of this clonotype. The chain carries TRBV12-3 or TRBV12-4 and TRBJ2-5, with 8 bases that match TRBD2. After removal of 6 bases from V and 1 base from J, the junction contained 10 bases not matched to a gene. This CDR3 has 16 amino acids. Written as DNA, the CDR3 is TGTGCCAGCAGCTTTGGAACTAGCGGCGTCCAAGAGACCCAGTACTTC. This sequence encodes CASSFGTSGVQETQYF.

This clonotype was detected only a few times. The chain links TRBV2 to TRBJ2-7; a possible D gene is TRBD2 (5 bases). CDR1 and CDR2 from the germline V gene are SNHLY and FYNNEI. CDR3 length: 19 amino acids. Trimming removed 2 bases at V and 0 bases at J, with 23 bases between. CDR3 sequence: CASSEPQRETEGYSYEQYF. CDR3 DNA: TGTGCCAGCAGTGAACCTCAAAGGGAGACCGAGGGCTACTCCTACGAGCAGTACTTC.

This clonotype was counted a few times. The J gene is TRBJ2-1, the V gene TRBV20-1; 9 bases align to TRBD2. This CDR3 has 14 residues. Germline V gene sequence: CDR1 DFQATT, CDR2 SNEGSKA (reference sequence). J gave up 9 bases and V 2 bases, and 8 bases lay outside the gene matches. The CDR3 is CSARLGTSLTEQFF. The CDR3 bases are TGCAGTGCTAGACTGGGGACTAGCCTCACTGAGCAGTTCTTC.

This chain uses TRBV28 with TRBJ2-5; no clear D gene. The CDR3 has 13 amino acids. Trimming cost V 8 bases and J 4 bases, with 14 bases left between them. CDR1 and CDR2 from the germline V gene are MDHEN and SYDVKM. CDR3 coding DNA: TGTGCCAGCTCCCGGGCGGCAGGAGAGACCCAGTACTTC. Protein product: CASSRAAGETQYF. The full variable domain, its missing parts supplied by reference TRBV28 and TRBJ2-5, is DVKVTQSSRYLVKRTGEKVFLECVQDMDHENMFWYRQDPGLGLRLIYFSYDVKMKEKGDIPEGYSVSREKKERFSLILESASTNQTSMYLCASSRAAGETQYFGPGTRLLVL.

This clonotype was detected only a few times. The V and J genes are TRBV5-1 and TRBJ1-1; TRBD1 agrees at 8 bases. V lost 3 bases, J lost 4 bases, and 11 bases stayed unmatched. Germline values: CDR1 SGHRS, CDR2 YFSETQ. CDR3 length: 16 amino acids. This chain's CDR3 is CASSSTQGAQITEAFF. The CDR3 bases are TGCGCCAGCAGCTCAACTCAGGGGGCGCAGATCACTGAAGCTTTCTTT.

This clonotype was recorded at least ten times. This chain connects TRBV5-1 to TRBJ2-7; no definite D call. CDR1 and CDR2 from the germline V gene are SGHRS and YFSETQ. V lost 2 bases and J 4 bases, leaving 13 bases between the germline ends. The CDR3 spans 14 residues. CDR3 amino acids: CASSLVAVEYEQYF. The CDR3 nucleotides read TGCGCCAGCAGCTTAGTGGCCGTGGAGTACGAGCAGTACTTC.

V is TRBV2 and J is TRBJ2-7, with 7 bases that match TRBD2. Trimming at V came to 1 base and at J to 0 bases, leaving 3 bases not matched to a gene. CDR3 length: 15 residues. Per germline, CDR1 SNHLY and CDR2 FYNNEI. This CDR3 is CASSEVGGSSYEQYF. CDR3 nucleotides: TGTGCCAGCAGTGAAGTGGGGGGGAGCTCCTACGAGCAGTACTTC.

The CDR3 region is CATSEGAQYEQYF. The CDR3, as DNA: TGTGCCACCAGTGAAGGGGCCCAATACGAGCAGTACTTC. The J gene is TRBJ2-7, the V gene TRBV24-1; weak D call: TRBD1 (5 bases). The CDR3 runs to 13 residues. Looked up from germline, CDR1 is KGHDR and CDR2 is SFDVKD. With 4 bases removed from V and 4 bases from J, the gap between germline ends came to 10 bases.

This clonotype was seen at least ten times. The chain has TRBV5-1 and TRBJ2-1; possible D gene TRBD1, 6 bases. The CDR3 is 14 residues long. V lost 3 bases to trimming and J lost 5 bases, with 12 bases between them. Germline lookup yields CDR1 SGHRS and CDR2 YFSETQ. CDR3 region: CASSSRTADNEQFF. Here the CDR3 DNA reads TGCGCCAGCAGCTCCCGGACAGCGGACAATGAGCAGTTCTTC.

Ten or more counts support this clonotype. The genes are TRBV5-1 and TRBJ2-3; the match to TRBD2 covers 9 bases. V gave up 0 bases and J gave up 3 bases; unmatched junction bases: 5. The CDR3 covers 16 residues. Germline V gives CDR1 SGHRS, CDR2 YFSETQ. CDR3 nucleotides: TGCGCCAGCAGCTTGGGTGCGGGAGGGCCGACAGATACGCAGTATTTT. Protein sequence: CASSLGAGGPTDTQYF.

This clonotype appeared a few times. The V gene is TRBV19, the J gene TRBJ2-1; 10 bases are a match to TRBD2. Germline V gene lookup returns CDR1 LNHDA and CDR2 SQIVND (reference sequence). The CDR3 runs 17 residues. The ends lost 3 bases at V and 7 bases at J; junction bases unmatched: 12. CDR3 nucleotides: TGTGCCAGTAGTATCGTTCCAGCGGGGGGGCGTAGAAATGAGCAGTTCTTC. This sequence encodes CASSIVPAGGRRNEQFF.

This clonotype appeared a few times. The chain recombines TRBV4-1 with TRBJ1-2; tentative D call: TRBD1 (5 bases). There are 13 residues in the CDR3. Deletions cut 0 bases from V and 12 bases from J, with 14 bases between. Germline lookup yields CDR1 MGHRA and CDR2 YSYEKL. CDR3 nucleotide sequence: TGCGCCAGCAGCCAAGATCGGGACCGCGGCAACACCTTC. Protein product: CASSQDRDRGNTF.

V is TRBV7-9 and J is TRBJ2-7; D perhaps matches TRBD2 (6 bases). CDR1 is SEHNR, CDR2 FQNEAQ, per germline (reference sequence). CDR3 length: 13 residues. The V gene lost 3 bases and the J gene lost 7 bases, with 13 bases spanning the gap. The CDR3 loop reads CASSFSAGLEQYF. Here the CDR3 DNA reads TGTGCCAGCAGCTTCTCGGCGGGATTGGAGCAGTACTTC.

This rearrangement joins TRBV7-9 to TRBJ2-7; D is perhaps TRBD1 (6 bases). CDR3 size: 14 residues. CDR1 and CDR2 from the germline V gene are SEHNR and FQNEAQ (reference sequence). V was pared by 4 bases and J by 2 bases, with 12 bases between. The CDR3 here is CASSYRDTTYEQYV. CDR3 nucleotides: TGTGCCAGCAGCTACCGGGACACTACCTACGAGCAGTACGTC.

This clonotype was found many times. The chain employs TRBV29-1 and TRBJ1-2; D uncertain. The V end was cut by 4 bases, the J end by 0 bases, with 6 bases between. This CDR3 is built from 12 residues. Germline V gene lookup returns CDR1 SQVTM and CDR2 ANQGSEA. DNA of the CDR3: TGCAGCGTTGTGCCGTCTAACTATGGCTACACCTTC. It specifies CSVVPSNYGYTF.

The rearrangement joins TRBV2 to TRBJ2-7; D is perhaps TRBD2 (6 bases). V was shortened by 6 bases and J by 3 bases, with 9 bases between the two germline ends. Germline CDR1 reads SNHLY; CDR2 reads FYNNEI. The CDR3 has 12 residues. The DNA of the CDR3 is TGTGCCAGCAGCAAGACTAGCTACGAGCAGTACGTC. Encoded protein: CASSKTSYEQYV.

This clonotype came up a few times. The chain carries TRBV7-6 and TRBJ1-5; the D is unclear. This CDR3 region has 13 residues. The germline gives CDR1 SGHVS, CDR2 FNYEAQ. Trimming took 6 bases from V and 4 from J, leaving 10 bases between them. CDR3 DNA sequence: TGTGCCAGCAGTCATCAAGATAATCAGCCCCAGCATTTT. As protein: CASSHQDNQPQHF.

This chain uses TRBV24-1 with TRBJ2-3, with 9 bases matching TRBD1. The CDR3 has 17 residues. Per the germline V gene, CDR1 is KGHDR and CDR2 is SFDVKD. Germline trimming cut 1 base from V and 0 bases from J; bases unmatched to any gene: 4. The CDR3 loop is CATSDFIGTGSTDTQYF. The CDR3 nucleotides are TGTGCCACCAGTGATTTTATTGGGACAGGGAGCACAGATACGCAGTATTTT.

The genes are TRBV15 and TRBJ1-3; D uncertain. In germline, CDR1 is LNHNV, CDR2 YYDKDF (reference sequence). The CDR3 has 16 residues. V was clipped by 0 bases and J by 10 bases, with 19 bases between them. CDR3 bases: TGTGCCACCAGCAGAGATTCGCCACAGTCCGGGAAAACCATATATTTT. Encoded protein: CATSRDSPQSGKTIYF.

This clonotype showed up many times. The chain employs TRBV10-3 and TRBJ2-1; 7 bases match TRBD2. Germline-derived CDR1 and CDR2 are ENHRY and SYGVKD. CDR3 length equals 14 residues. The junction had 9 bases not matched to a gene; V was cut back by 5 bases and J by 8 bases. CDR3: CAISTNPRGDEQFF. DNA for the CDR3: TGTGCCATCAGTACTAACCCCCGGGGGGATGAGCAGTTCTTC.

V usage is TRBV9 and J usage is TRBJ2-1; D is perhaps TRBD2 (7 bases). The CDR3 runs 15 residues. The ends were cut back, 0 bases at V and 6 bases at J, with 13 bases in the middle. CDR1 and CDR2 (germline): SGDLS, YYNGEE. The CDR3 spells CASSVAAGHTNEQFF. CDR3 nucleotides: TGTGCCAGCAGCGTAGCAGCGGGACATACCAATGAGCAGTTCTTC. The full variable domain, its missing parts supplied by reference TRBV9 and TRBJ2-1, is DSGVTQTPKHLITATGQRVTLRCSPRSGDLSVYWYQQSLDQGLQFLIQYYNGEERAKGNILERFSAQQFPDLHSELNLSSLELGDSALYFCASSVAAGHTNEQFFGPGTRLTVL.